Following are 7 T cell receptor beta chains from one sample sequenced in a study of T cell responses to AZD1222 COVID-19 vaccine. Here immunoSEQ multiplex PCR was the method, and the copy in TCRdb shows in-frame clones only, minus some. The sample contains some 120,000 clones, about 90% of which appear only once. The material was peripheral blood, obtained on day 0 of AZD1222 vaccination. These receptor sequences come from an adult in good health.

The rearrangement links TRBV28 to TRBJ1-6, with TRBD1 matching over 8 bases. This CDR3 comprises 16 residues. Trimming removed 3 bases from V and 9 bases from J; junction bases left unmatched: 10. Germline V gene lookup returns CDR1 MDHEN and CDR2 SYDVKM. CDR3 coding DNA: TGTGCCAGCAGTTTTGGGGGTTCAGGGGGCTCTTCACCCCTCCACTTT. Its translation: CASSFGGSGGSSPLHF.

V usage is TRBV6-6 and J usage is TRBJ2-3; maybe TRBD1 (5 bases). The germline V and J ends were trimmed by 3 bases and 4 bases, with 17 bases remaining between them. Germline lookup yields CDR1 MNHNY and CDR2 SVGAGI (reference sequence). CDR3 length: 16 residues. The CDR3 reads CASSYEGAKGSDTQYF. The CDR3 DNA is TGTGCCAGCAGTTATGAAGGGGCCAAAGGCTCAGATACGCAGTATTTT.

The chain carries TRBV5-1 and TRBJ2-5; no firm D call. The V gene's germline CDR1 is SGHRS and CDR2 YFSETQ. The CDR3 consists of 11 residues. The V gene lost 1 base and the J gene lost 4 bases, with 2 bases spanning the gap. The CDR3 DNA follows: TGCGCCAGCAGCTTGTCAGAGACCCAGTACTTC. Protein: CASSLSETQYF.

The chain links TRBV3-1 (or the pseudogene TRBV3-2) to TRBJ2-1; 8 bases align to TRBD2. From germline, CDR1 is LGHDT and CDR2 YNNKEL (reference sequence). V gave up 6 bases and J gave up 0 bases; unmatched junction bases: 4. The CDR3 has 15 residues. CDR3 nucleotides: TGTGCCAGCAGTAAAGCGGGGGTCTCCTACAATGAGCAGTTCTTC. Translating it yields CASSKAGVSYNEQFF.

The V call is TRBV6-6, the J call TRBJ1-3; D not resolved. The CDR3 loop spans 17 amino acids. Between the trimmed V and J ends, which lost 5 bases and 0 bases, there was a span of 17 bases. Germline lookup yields CDR1 MNHNY and CDR2 SVGAGI (reference sequence). As DNA, the CDR3 is TGTGCCAGCAGTCAACGTCCGGATTTTTACTCTGGAAACACCATATATTTT. Protein sequence: CASSQRPDFYSGNTIYF.

V and J are TRBV29-1 and TRBJ1-1, with D unclear. The CDR3 length is 11 residues. Trimming pared 2 bases from V and 1 base from J, leaving 2 bases between. Germline-derived CDR1 and CDR2 are SQVTM and ANQGSEA. The CDR3 coding sequence is TGCAGCGTTGAATGGAACACTGAAGCTTTCTTT. Protein product: CSVEWNTEAFF.

The chain employs TRBV28 and TRBJ1-5; possible D gene TRBD1, 5 bases. CDR3 length equals 17 residues. Germline CDR1 reads MDHEN; CDR2 reads SYDVKM. V dropped 0 bases and J dropped 2 bases, with 14 bases sitting between them. CDR3 sequence: CASSLWETVSRNQPQHF. The CDR3 DNA follows: TGTGCCAGCAGTTTATGGGAGACAGTTTCTCGCAATCAGCCCCAGCATTTT.